This T cell receptor (beta chain) originates from a study of Graves' ophthalmopathy and Graves' hyperthyroidism. Comment on this clonotype: Its antigen is still unknown.

Overall study findings and caveats: A majority of expanded thyroid clonotypes exceeding 0.001 frequency were likewise present in blood.

The germline V and J ends were trimmed by 1 base and 3 bases, with 12 bases remaining between them. There are 15 residues in the CDR3. Germline assignment: CDR1 MGHRA and CDR2 YSYEKL. TCR beta CDR3 amplification used RNA transcripts. The first-round RT-PCR employed HTBI primers together with the Qiagen OneStep RT-PCR kit. A multiplex PCR was then performed as the second round. Using its own MiXCR run on the multiplex PCR reads, TCRdb lists one record per CDR3 protein. This sample has about 740,000 distinct CDR3 sequences; approximately 40% occur once, and the top ten carry 44%. The V call is TRBV4-1, the J call TRBJ1-1, with D unclear. The sequencing sample was made of peripheral blood. This TCR was sampled from an adult man with Graves' ophthalmopathy. The CDR3 loop is CASSQAGFGDTEAFF. Written as DNA, the CDR3 is TGCGCCAGCAGCCAAGCAGGCTTTGGGGACACTGAAGCTTTCTTT.